This paragraph covers one T cell receptor beta chain sequence. Produced via immunoSEQ multiplex PCR; TCRdb's table is partial and in-frame only. The profile shows approximately 350,000 clones, around nine tenths of them singletons. These data come from a study of blood T cell repertoires in COVID-19. Background on the study: There were acute and convalescent COVID-19 samples, and they came from the United States, Italy and Spain. T cells, B-cell-depleted T cells, or PBMCs supplied cDNA or gDNA.

Specimen: peripheral blood. The TCR comes from a woman in her 70s with COVID-19, enrolled during active disease.

The CDR3 sequence: CASCRDRVGSGNTIYF. The CDR3 DNA follows: TGCGCCAGCTGCCGGGACAGGGTTGGCTCTGGAAACACCATATATTTT. This rearrangement joins TRBV5-1 to TRBJ1-3; 9 bases match TRBD1. The V segment lost 7 bases and the J segment 0 bases; nucleotides outside the gene matches: 8. CDR1 SGHRS and CDR2 YFSETQ come from the germline V gene. The CDR3 runs to 16 residues.